Each of the 3 T cell receptor beta chains below was sequenced from the same sample in a study of T cells after yellow fever vaccination. TCRdb fed the 5' RACE reads into MiXCR, producing one record per CDR3 protein. This table has 150,000 or so distinct CDR3 sequences, around 9.3% appearing once. The material was CD8+ T cells sorted from PBMCs, obtained 45 days after the yellow fever booster vaccination. The source is a man between 18 and 35 years old who received the YFV17D yellow fever vaccine.

This clonotype was counted between two and nine times. The chain recombines TRBV5-1 with TRBJ2-3; D may correspond to TRBD1 or TRBD2 (6 bases each). The germline V gene encodes CDR1 SGHRS and CDR2 YFSETQ. V was clipped by 4 bases and J by 1 base, with 13 bases between them. CDR3 length: 15 amino acids. The CDR3 loop reads CASSPEEGGTDTQYF. In nucleotides, the CDR3 is TGCGCCAGCAGCCCGGAGGAGGGGGGCACAGATACGCAGTATTTT.

This sequence joins TRBV5-6 and TRBJ1-1; a possible D gene is TRBD1 (5 bases). Trimming removed 4 bases at V and 0 bases at J, with 10 bases between. Germline CDR1 is SGHDT and CDR2 is YYEEEE. The CDR3 has 14 residues. Written as DNA, the CDR3 is TGTGCCAGCAGCGCAGGGAACATGAACACTGAAGCTTTCTTT. This sequence encodes CASSAGNMNTEAFF. Variable domain in full (rest from reference TRBV5-6 and TRBJ1-1): DAGVTQSPTHLIKTRGQQVTLRCSPKSGHDTVSWYQQALGQGPQFIFQYYEEEERQRGNFPDRFSGHQFPNYSSELNVNALLLGDSALYLCASSAGNMNTEAFFGQGTRLTVV.

The rearrangement uses TRBV12-5 and TRBJ1-1; no firm D call. This CDR3 has 15 residues. Trimming removed 2 bases at V and 0 bases at J, with 10 bases between. CDR1 is LGHNT and CDR2 is FRNRAP in the germline V gene. The CDR3 coding sequence is TGTGCTAGTGGTTTGTCGTCGGGCATGAACACTGAAGCTTTCTTT. This translates into CASGLSSGMNTEAFF.